This TCR beta chain was found in a study of response to subunit inactivated influenza vaccine. TCRdb fed the RT-PCR reads into MiXCR, producing one record per CDR3 protein. The sample has approximately 700,000 distinct CDR3 sequences, approximately 15% seen once; the top ten hold approximately 6.5%. The table lists this clonotype with a few counts. Trimming pared 1 base from V and 0 bases from J, leaving 13 bases between. Germline CDR1 reads LGHDT; CDR2 reads YNNKEL (reference sequence). The CDR3 runs to 17 residues. This sequence originates from a man between 50 and 59 years old who received an inactivated influenza vaccine. This chain joins TRBV3-1 and TRBJ2-1; D call uncertain. The sequences come from PBMCs from blood, collected approximately 15 days before vaccination. CDR3 in DNA: TGTGCCAGCAGCCAAGCCTTAGATGTACGCTCCTACAATGAGCAGTTCTTC. Its translation is CASSQALDVRSYNEQFF.